These 5 T cell receptor beta chains came from one sample sequenced in a study of siplizumab effects on memory and regulatory T cells. TCRdb's copy holds only in-frame clones and misses some; the assay was immunoSEQ multiplex PCR. The sample holds about 100,000 clones, 94% seen once. What was sequenced was non-Treg CD4+ T cells sorted from blood. The source of these receptors is a human donor in good health.

V usage is TRBV15 and J usage is TRBJ1-4; 9 bases map to TRBD1. V shed 3 bases, J shed 7 bases, and the junction held 6 bases outside the gene matches. CDR1 is LNHNV, CDR2 YYDKDF, per germline (reference sequence). The CDR3 runs 15 residues. The CDR3 DNA reads as TGTGCCACCAGCAGGACAGGGGGGAGGGTTGAAAAACTGTTTTTT. It yields the protein CATSRTGGRVEKLFF.

This clone was seen more than once but under ten times. The gene calls are TRBV9 and TRBJ1-1, with D hard to call. CDR1 SGDLS and CDR2 YYNGEE come from the germline V gene. This CDR3 comprises 13 residues. Trimming left V 3 bases short and J 1 base short, with 7 bases between. CDR3 in amino acids: CASSGGSNTEAFF. The CDR3 DNA sequence: TGTGCCAGCAGCGGCGGCTCGAACACTGAAGCTTTCTTT.

This chain links TRBV19 with TRBJ2-3; D ambiguous. Germline V lookup: CDR1 LNHDA, CDR2 SQIVND (reference sequence). V was pared by 7 bases and J by 0 bases, with 11 bases between. The CDR3 runs to 14 residues. The CDR3 DNA reads as TGTGCCAGTAAGACTGTACCCAGCACAGATACGCAGTATTTT. This encodes CASKTVPSTDTQYF. The entire variable domain, with the rest obtained from reference TRBV19 and TRBJ2-3, is as follows: DGGITQSPKYLFRKEGQNVTLSCEQNLNHDAMYWYRQDPGQGLRLIYYSQIVNDFQKGDIAEGYSVSREKKESFPLTVTSAQKNPTAFYLCASKTVPSTDTQYFGPGTRLTVL.

This chain joins TRBV7-3 and TRBJ1-6; D gene unclear. V dropped 1 base and J dropped 4 bases, with 2 bases sitting between them. Germline CDR1 reads SGHTA; CDR2 reads FQGTGA. The CDR3 covers 13 residues. CDR3 DNA sequence: TGTGCCAGCAGCTTAATTTATAATTCACCCCTCCACTTT. Protein product: CASSLIYNSPLHF.

The V and J genes are TRBV9 and TRBJ1-1, with D perhaps matching TRBD1 (5 bases). V was shortened by 3 bases and J by 8 bases, with 14 bases between the two germline ends. Looked up from germline, CDR1 is SGDLS and CDR2 is YYNGEE. The CDR3 covers 13 residues. CDR3 DNA: TGTGCCAGCAGCGCGGGGCTCAAAGGCGAAGCTTTCTTT. Its protein is CASSAGLKGEAFF.